This T cell receptor (beta chain) was recorded in a study of radiotherapy plus CTLA-4 blockade in lung cancer. Overall study context: Disease control reached about 28%, with objective responses in about 19%. Study results and caveats: After radiotherapy and ipilimumab, tumor-derived clones expanded in peripheral blood.

Chemo-refractory metastatic non-small-cell lung cancer patients received focal radiation with ipilimumab CTLA-4 blockade. CDR1 DFQATT and CDR2 SNEGSKA come from the germline V gene (reference sequence). There are 11 residues in the CDR3. V gave up 5 bases and J gave up 5 bases, with 7 bases separating them. Assay: immunoSEQ multiplex PCR; the TCRdb copy retains only in-frame clones and omits some. Here the sample spans tens of thousands of clones, about 85% being singletons. In the case of this clone: The antigen is unknown. This same CDR3 is encoded by further DNA sequences in the sample.

The genes are TRBV20-1 and TRBJ1-5; D remains ambiguous. The sequenced sample was peripheral blood, obtained from a patient treated with radiotherapy plus ipilimumab. The receptor was isolated from a human donor with non-small cell lung cancer whose response to radiotherapy plus ipilimumab could not be evaluated. The CDR3 here is CSASPDQPQHF. The CDR3 region has the DNA TGCAGTGCTTCTCCGGATCAGCCCCAGCATTTT.